This TCR beta chain was profiled in a study of CD8+ T cells in alopecia areata. About the study: Among treated patients, oral tofacitinib was administered at 5 to 10 mg twice daily. Broader study findings: Since there was just one nonresponder, nobody can yet say how baseline CD8+ expansion ties to response. With patients, TCR sharing proved less clear than in mice, a difference possibly related to HLA.

Sequencing used cDNA as its template, made by extracting RNA and reverse transcribing it. Sequenced by immunoSEQ multiplex PCR; TCRdb stores in-frame clones only, minus some. The table shows approximately 180,000 clones, with 60% occurring only once. As to this clone: What it recognizes is unknown.

Treatment here: oral pan-JAK inhibitor, 5-10 mg twice daily. Germline-derived CDR1 and CDR2 are SNHLY and FYNNEI. The germline V and J ends were trimmed by 0 bases and 4 bases, with 3 bases remaining between them. This CDR3 region has 12 residues. The genes are TRBV2 and TRBJ1-2; D ambiguous. Sequences were derived from CD4+ T cells sorted from blood, sampled at week 24, from a patient treated with tofacitinib. This receptor was taken from a human donor with alopecia areata. As DNA, the CDR3 is TGTGCCAGCAGTGAAGCGGGCTATGGCTACACCTTC. As protein: CASSEAGYGYTF.